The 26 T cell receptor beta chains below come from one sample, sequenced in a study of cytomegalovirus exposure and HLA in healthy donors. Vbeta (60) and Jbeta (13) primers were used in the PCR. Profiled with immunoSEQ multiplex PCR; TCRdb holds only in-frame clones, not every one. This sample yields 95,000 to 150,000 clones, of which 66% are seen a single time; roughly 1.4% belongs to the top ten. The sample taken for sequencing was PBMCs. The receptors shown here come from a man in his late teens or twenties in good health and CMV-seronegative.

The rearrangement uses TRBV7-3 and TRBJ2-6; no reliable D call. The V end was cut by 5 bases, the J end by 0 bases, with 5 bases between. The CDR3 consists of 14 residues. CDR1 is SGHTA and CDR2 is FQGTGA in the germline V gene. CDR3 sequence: CASSPFSGANVLTF. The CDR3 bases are TGTGCCAGCAGCCCTTTCTCTGGGGCCAACGTCCTGACTTTC. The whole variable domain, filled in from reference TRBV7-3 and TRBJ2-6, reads GAGVSQTPSNKVTEKGKYVELRCDPISGHTALYWYRQSLGQGPEFLIYFQGTGAADDSGLPNDRFFAVRPEGSVSTLKIQRTERGDSAVYLCASSPFSGANVLTFGAGSRLTVL.

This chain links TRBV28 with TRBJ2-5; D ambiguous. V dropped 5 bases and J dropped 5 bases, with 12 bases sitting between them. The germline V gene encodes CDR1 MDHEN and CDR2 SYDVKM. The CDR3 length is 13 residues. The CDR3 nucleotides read TGTGCCAGCAGTCCCCTGGCTTGGGAGACCCAGTACTTC. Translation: CASSPLAWETQYF.

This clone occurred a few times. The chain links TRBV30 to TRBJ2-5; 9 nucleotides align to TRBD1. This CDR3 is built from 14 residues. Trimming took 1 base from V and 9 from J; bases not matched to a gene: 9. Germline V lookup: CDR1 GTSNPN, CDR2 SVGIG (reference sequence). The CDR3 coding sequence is TGTGCCTGGAGTGCCACCGGGACAGGGAGTCCCCAGTACTTC. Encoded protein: CAWSATGTGSPQYF.

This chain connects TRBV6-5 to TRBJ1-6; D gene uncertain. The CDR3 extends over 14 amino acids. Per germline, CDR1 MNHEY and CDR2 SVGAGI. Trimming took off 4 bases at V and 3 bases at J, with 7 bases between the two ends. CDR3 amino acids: CASSSGGYNSPLHF. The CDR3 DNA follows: TGTGCCAGCAGTTCCGGCGGCTATAATTCACCCCTCCACTTT.

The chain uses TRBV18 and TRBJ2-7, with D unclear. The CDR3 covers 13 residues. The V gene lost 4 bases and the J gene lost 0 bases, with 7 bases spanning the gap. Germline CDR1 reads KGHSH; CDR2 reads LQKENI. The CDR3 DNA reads TGTGCCAGCTCACGTGCGCTCTCCTACGAGCAGTACTTC. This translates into CASSRALSYEQYF.

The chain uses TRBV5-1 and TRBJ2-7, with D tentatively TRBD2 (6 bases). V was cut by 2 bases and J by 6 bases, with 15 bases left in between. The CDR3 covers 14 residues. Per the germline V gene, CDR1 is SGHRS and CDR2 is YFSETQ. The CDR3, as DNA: TGCGCCAGCAGCTTAATGAACCACGGGGGCGAGCAGTACTTC. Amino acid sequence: CASSLMNHGGEQYF.

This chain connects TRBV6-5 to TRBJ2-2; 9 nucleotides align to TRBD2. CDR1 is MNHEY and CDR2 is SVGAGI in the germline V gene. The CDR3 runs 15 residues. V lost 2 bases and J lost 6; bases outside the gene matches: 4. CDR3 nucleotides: TGTGCCAGCAGTTACAGGCGGGGGGGTGCCGGGGAGCTGTTTTTT. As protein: CASSYRRGGAGELFF.

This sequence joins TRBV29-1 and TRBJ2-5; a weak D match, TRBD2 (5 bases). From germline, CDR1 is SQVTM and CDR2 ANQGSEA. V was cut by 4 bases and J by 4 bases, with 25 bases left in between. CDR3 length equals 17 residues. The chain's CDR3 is CSVGRLAWRRPGETQYF. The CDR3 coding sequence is TGCAGCGTTGGTCGTTTGGCGTGGCGGAGGCCCGGAGAGACCCAGTACTTC.

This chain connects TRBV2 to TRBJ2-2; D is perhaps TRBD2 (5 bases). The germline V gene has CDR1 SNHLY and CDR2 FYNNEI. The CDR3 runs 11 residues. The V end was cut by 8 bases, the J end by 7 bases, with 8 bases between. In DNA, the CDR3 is TGTGCCAGCTTCCGGGGCGGGGAGCTGTTTTTT. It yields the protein CASFRGGELFF.

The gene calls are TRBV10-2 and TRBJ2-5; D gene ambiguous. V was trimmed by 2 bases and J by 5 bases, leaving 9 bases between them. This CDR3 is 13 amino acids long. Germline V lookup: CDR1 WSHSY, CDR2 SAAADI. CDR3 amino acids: CASSELEDETQYF. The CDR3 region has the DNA TGCGCCAGCAGTGAGCTCGAGGATGAGACCCAGTACTTC.

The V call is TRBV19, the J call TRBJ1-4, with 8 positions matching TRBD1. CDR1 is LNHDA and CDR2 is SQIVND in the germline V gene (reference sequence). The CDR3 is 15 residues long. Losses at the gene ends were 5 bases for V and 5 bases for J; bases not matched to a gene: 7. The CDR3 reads CASSARDRINEKLFF. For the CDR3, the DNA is TGTGCCAGTAGTGCCCGGGACAGGATCAATGAAAAACTGTTTTTT. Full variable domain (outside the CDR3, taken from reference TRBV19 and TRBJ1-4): DGGITQSPKYLFRKEGQNVTLSCEQNLNHDAMYWYRQDPGQGLRLIYYSQIVNDFQKGDIAEGYSVSREKKESFPLTVTSAQKNPTAFYLCASSARDRINEKLFFGSGTQLSVL.

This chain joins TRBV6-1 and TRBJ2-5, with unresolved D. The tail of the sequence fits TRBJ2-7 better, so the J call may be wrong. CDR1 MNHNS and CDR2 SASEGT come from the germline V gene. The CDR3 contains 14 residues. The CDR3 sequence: CASSEALLTYEQYF. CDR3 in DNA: TGTGCCAGCAGTGAAGCGCTTTTAACCTACGAGCAGTACTTC.

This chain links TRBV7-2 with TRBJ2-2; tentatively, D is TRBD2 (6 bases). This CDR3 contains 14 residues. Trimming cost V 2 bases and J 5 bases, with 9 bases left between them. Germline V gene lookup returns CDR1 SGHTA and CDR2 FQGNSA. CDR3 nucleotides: TGTGCCAGCAGCTTATGGAGGGTAACCGGGGAGCTGTTTTTT. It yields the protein CASSLWRVTGELFF.

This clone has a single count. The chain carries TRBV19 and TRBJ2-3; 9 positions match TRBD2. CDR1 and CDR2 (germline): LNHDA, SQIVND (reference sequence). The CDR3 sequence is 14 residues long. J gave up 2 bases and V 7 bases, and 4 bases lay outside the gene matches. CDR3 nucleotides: TGTGCCAGTACGGCGGGAGGGCCCACAGATACGCAGTATTTT. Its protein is CASTAGGPTDTQYF.

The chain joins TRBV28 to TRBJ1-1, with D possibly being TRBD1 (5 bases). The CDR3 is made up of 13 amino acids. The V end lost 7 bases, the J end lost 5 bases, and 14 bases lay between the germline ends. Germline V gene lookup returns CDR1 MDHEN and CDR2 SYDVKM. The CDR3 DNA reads TGTGCCAGCACCACCCGGGGGAATACTGAAGCTTTCTTT. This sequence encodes CASTTRGNTEAFF.

The DNA for the CDR3 is TGTGCCTCCCGGGGGAGGGACACTGAAGCTTTCTTT. Protein sequence: CASRGRDTEAFF. The chain recombines TRBV6-4 with TRBJ1-1, with D perhaps TRBD1 (5 bases). V was pared by 11 bases and J by 3 bases, with 13 bases between. CDR1 is MRHNA and CDR2 is SNTAGT in the germline V gene. The CDR3 sequence is 12 residues long.

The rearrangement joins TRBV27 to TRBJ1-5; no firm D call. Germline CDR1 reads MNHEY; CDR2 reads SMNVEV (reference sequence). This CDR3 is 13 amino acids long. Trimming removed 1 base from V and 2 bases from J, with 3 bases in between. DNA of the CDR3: TGTGCCAGCAGTTTATTAGGCAATCAGCCCCAGCATTTT. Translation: CASSLLGNQPQHF.

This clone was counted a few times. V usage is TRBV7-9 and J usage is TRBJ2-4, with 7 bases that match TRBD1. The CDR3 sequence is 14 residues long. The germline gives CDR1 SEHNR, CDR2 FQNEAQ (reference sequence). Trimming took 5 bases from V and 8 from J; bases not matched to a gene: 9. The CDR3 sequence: CASSPGQWEDIQYF. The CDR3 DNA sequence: TGTGCCAGCAGCCCGGGACAGTGGGAAGACATTCAGTACTTC.

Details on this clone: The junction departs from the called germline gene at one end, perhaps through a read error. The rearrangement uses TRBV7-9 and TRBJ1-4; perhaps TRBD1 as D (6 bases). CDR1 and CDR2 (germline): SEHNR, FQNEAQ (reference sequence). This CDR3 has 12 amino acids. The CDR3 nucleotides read TGTTCCAGCCAGGGGAGGGATGAAAAACTGTTTTTT. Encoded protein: CSSQGRDEKLFF. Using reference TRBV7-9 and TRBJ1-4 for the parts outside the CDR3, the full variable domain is DTGVSQNPRHKITKRGQNVTFRCDPISEHNRLYWYRQTLGQGPEFLTYFQNEAQLEKSRLLSDRFSAERPKGSFSTLEIQRTEQGDSAMYLCSSQGRDEKLFFGSGTQLSVL.

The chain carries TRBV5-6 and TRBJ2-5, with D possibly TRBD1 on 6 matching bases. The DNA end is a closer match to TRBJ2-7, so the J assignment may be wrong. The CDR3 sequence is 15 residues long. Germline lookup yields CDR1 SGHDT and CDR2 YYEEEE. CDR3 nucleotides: TGTGCCAGCAGCGGGGGCGTCTATAGGTCCTACGAGCAGTACTTC. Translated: CASSGGVYRSYEQYF.

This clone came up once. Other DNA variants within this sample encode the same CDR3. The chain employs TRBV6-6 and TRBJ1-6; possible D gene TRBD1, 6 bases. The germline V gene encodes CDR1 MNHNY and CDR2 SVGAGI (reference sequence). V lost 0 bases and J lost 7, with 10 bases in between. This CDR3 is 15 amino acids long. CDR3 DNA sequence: TGTGCCAGCAGTTACTCAAGAGGGACAAATTCACCCCTCCACTTT. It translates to CASSYSRGTNSPLHF.

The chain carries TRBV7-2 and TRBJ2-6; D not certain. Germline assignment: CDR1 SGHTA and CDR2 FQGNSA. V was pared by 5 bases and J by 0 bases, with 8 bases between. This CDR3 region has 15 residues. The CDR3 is CASSPQSSGANVLTF. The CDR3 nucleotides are TGTGCCAGCAGCCCTCAGTCCTCTGGGGCCAACGTCCTGACTTTC.

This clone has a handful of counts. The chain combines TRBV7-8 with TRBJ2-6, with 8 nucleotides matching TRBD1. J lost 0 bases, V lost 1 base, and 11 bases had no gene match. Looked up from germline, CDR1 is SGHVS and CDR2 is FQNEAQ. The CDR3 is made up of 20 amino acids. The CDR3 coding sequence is TGTGCCAGCAGCTTAGTTGTGACAGGGGTACCAAGCTCTGGGGCCAACGTCCTGACTTTC. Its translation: CASSLVVTGVPSSGANVLTF. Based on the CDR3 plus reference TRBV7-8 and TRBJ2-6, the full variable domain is GAGVSQSPRYKVAKRGQDVALRCDPISGHVSLFWYQQALGQGPEFLTYFQNEAQLDKSGLPSDRFFAERPEGSVSTLKIQRTQQEDSAVYLCASSLVVTGVPSSGANVLTFGAGSRLTVL.

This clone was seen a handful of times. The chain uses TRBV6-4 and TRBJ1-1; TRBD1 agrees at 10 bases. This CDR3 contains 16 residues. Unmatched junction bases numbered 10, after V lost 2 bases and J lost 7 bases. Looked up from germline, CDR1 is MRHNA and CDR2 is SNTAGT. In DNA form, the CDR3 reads TGTGCCAGCAGTGACCGTCCCGGGACAGGGGCCGGTGAAGCTTTCTTT. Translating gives CASSDRPGTGAGEAFF.

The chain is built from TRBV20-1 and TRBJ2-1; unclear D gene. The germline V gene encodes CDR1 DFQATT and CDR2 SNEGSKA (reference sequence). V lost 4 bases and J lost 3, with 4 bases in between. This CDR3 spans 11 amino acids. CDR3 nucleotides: TGCAGTGCTATCAACTACAATGAGCAGTTCTTC. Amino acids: CSAINYNEQFF.

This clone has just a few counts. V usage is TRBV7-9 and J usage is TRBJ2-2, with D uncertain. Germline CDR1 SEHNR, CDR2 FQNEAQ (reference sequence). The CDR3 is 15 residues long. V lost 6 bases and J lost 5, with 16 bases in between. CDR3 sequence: CASSFLESFTGELFF. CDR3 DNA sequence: TGTGCCAGCAGTTTTCTAGAAAGTTTTACCGGGGAGCTGTTTTTT.